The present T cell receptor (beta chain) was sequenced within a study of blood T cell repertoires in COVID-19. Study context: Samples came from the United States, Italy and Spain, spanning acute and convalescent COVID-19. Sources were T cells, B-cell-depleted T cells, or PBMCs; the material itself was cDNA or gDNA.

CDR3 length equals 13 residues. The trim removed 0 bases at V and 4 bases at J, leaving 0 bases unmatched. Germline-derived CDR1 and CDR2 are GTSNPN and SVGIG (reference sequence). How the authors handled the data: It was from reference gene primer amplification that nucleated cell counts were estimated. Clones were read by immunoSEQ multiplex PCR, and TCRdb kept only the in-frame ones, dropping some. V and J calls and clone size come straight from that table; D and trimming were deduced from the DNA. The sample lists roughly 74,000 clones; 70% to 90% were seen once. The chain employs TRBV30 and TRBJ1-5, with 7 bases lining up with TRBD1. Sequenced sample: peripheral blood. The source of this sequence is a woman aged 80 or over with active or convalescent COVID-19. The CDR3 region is CAWSVTGNQPQHF. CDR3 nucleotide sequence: TGTGCCTGGAGTGTGACAGGGAATCAGCCCCAGCATTTT. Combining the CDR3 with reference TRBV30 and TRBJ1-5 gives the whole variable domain SQTIHQWPATLVQPVGSPLSLECTVEGTSNPNLYWYRQAAGRGLQLLFYSVGIGQISSEVPQNLSASRPQDRQFILSSKKLLLSDSGFYLCAWSVTGNQPQHFGDGTRLSIL.